Listed below are T cell receptor beta chains from one sample, sequenced in a study of T cell responses to AZD1222 COVID-19 vaccine. The repertoire was sequenced with immunoSEQ multiplex PCR; TCRdb's copy has only in-frame clones and lacks some. The sample lists over 130,000 clones, approximately 92% seen once, with less than 3.5% in the top ten. The sample in question was peripheral blood, obtained 28 days after the second AZD1222 dose. Receptor source: an adult who received the AZD1222 COVID-19 vaccine. The conserved cysteine and the conserved F or W are not part of the CDR3 here. The size entry is marked missing in some rows and otherwise reads once, few, many or a size class.

v_call: TRBV6-5; j_call: TRBJ1-1; clone_size: .; cdr3_aa: ASSPARGAEAF
v_call: TRBV11-2; j_call: TRBJ2-7; clone_size: .; cdr3_aa: ASSLGTGGYEQY
v_call: TRBV15; j_call: TRBJ2-3; clone_size: once; cdr3_aa: ATSTGTSGMNTQY
v_call: TRBV5-1; j_call: TRBJ1-1; clone_size: few; cdr3_aa: ASSLGGGYTEAF
v_call: TRBV5-1; j_call: TRBJ2-3; clone_size: .; cdr3_aa: ASSPARRSRDTQY
v_call: TRBV27; j_call: TRBJ2-7; clone_size: .; cdr3_aa: ASSSRLAGYYEQY
v_call: TRBV14; j_call: TRBJ2-1; clone_size: .; cdr3_aa: ASSQERDKAYNEQF
v_call: TRBV29-1; j_call: TRBJ1-1; clone_size: .; cdr3_aa: SVVISGMNTEAF
v_call: TRBV5-1; j_call: TRBJ1-2; clone_size: few; cdr3_aa: ASSLGGDSDLYGYT
v_call: TRBV6-5; j_call: TRBJ1-2; clone_size: .; cdr3_aa: ASSPGGQIYGYT
v_call: TRBV3-1/TRBV3-2; j_call: TRBJ2-4; clone_size: .; cdr3_aa: ASSLRGDPAKNIQY
v_call: TRBV7-2; j_call: TRBJ2-1; clone_size: .; cdr3_aa: ASSKFAVWEQF
v_call: TRBV6-5; j_call: TRBJ1-2; clone_size: few; cdr3_aa: ASSYDPGQTYGYT
v_call: TRBV9; j_call: TRBJ1-2; clone_size: .; cdr3_aa: ASSSGGANYGYT
v_call: TRBV6-5; j_call: TRBJ1-1; clone_size: .; cdr3_aa: ATCGGRGTEAF
v_call: TRBV30; j_call: TRBJ2-7; clone_size: many; cdr3_aa: AWRGTGESWYEQY
v_call: TRBV7-9; j_call: TRBJ2-2; clone_size: .; cdr3_aa: ASPAGGQFNTGELF
v_call: TRBV10-3; j_call: TRBJ2-5; clone_size: .; cdr3_aa: AISESGGTGNIGTQY
v_call: TRBV5-1; j_call: TRBJ2-5; clone_size: .; cdr3_aa: ASSGGNQGETQY
v_call: TRBV12-3/TRBV12-4; j_call: TRBJ2-1; clone_size: .; cdr3_aa: ASSLAGGGEQF
v_call: TRBV30; j_call: TRBJ1-1; clone_size: .; cdr3_aa: AWSQGRNTEAF
v_call: TRBV2; j_call: TRBJ2-2; clone_size: .; cdr3_aa: ASSRVSNTGELF
v_call: TRBV5-5; j_call: TRBJ1-2; clone_size: .; cdr3_aa: ASSLTGPSYGYT
v_call: TRBV7-9; j_call: TRBJ2-3; clone_size: .; cdr3_aa: ASSFKAGLAGVSADTQY